These 8 T cell receptor beta chains originate from one sample sequenced in a study of T cells in women clearing cervical HPV infection. The table came from immunoSEQ multiplex PCR; TCRdb's copy has only in-frame clones and leaves some out. The sample table sets out tens of thousands of clones. Sequencing was done on a sample of blood buffy coat. These receptors were obtained from a woman between 18 and 75 years old with a cervical HPV16 infection that either progressed to CIN3+ or cleared (not recorded which).

Comments on this clone: The read comes to an end 3 residues before the CDR3 does, leaving the germline J gene to fill in the end. The chain combines TRBV20-1 with TRBJ2-6; possibly TRBD1 for D (5 bases). V was shortened by 5 bases and J by 2 bases, with 16 bases between the two germline ends. This CDR3 is built from 16 residues. CDR1 is DFQATT, CDR2 SNEGSKA, per germline (reference sequence). This CDR3 is CSAPNWGRAGANVLTF. The covered CDR3 bases are TGCAGTGCTCCCAACTGGGGCCGGGCTGGGGCCAACGTC.

Notes on this clone: The DNA ends 3 residues before the CDR3 does, and the rest of the CDR3 is filled in from the germline J gene. This chain links TRBV2 with TRBJ2-2, with D maybe TRBD2 (5 bases). The CDR3 length is 14 residues. Germline V gene sequence: CDR1 SNHLY, CDR2 FYNNEI. The CDR3: CASSEARANEKLFF. Partial CDR3 DNA: TGTGCCAGCAGTGAGGCGAGGGCTAATGAAAAG.

Concerning this clone: The read ends 3 residues early relative to the CDR3; the germline J gene fills the gap. V and J are TRBV7-9 and TRBJ1-1; TRBD1 aligns across 7 bases. This CDR3 comprises 15 residues. With V trimmed by 3 bases and J by 1 base, 5 bases remained unmatched. The germline gives CDR1 SEHNR, CDR2 FQNEAQ (reference sequence). The chain's CDR3 is CASSFLGQRNTEAFF. The CDR3 DNA, read in part, is TGTGCCAGCAGCTTTTTGGGACAGAGGAACACTGAA. Combining the CDR3 with reference TRBV7-9 and TRBJ1-1 gives the whole variable domain DTGVSQNPRHKITKRGQNVTFRCDPISEHNRLYWYRQTLGQGPEFLTYFQNEAQLEKSRLLSDRFSAERPKGSFSTLEIQRTEQGDSAMYLCASSFLGQRNTEAFFGQGTRLTVV.

As concerns this clone: The CDR3 is cut off 3 residues early in the read; its end comes from the germline J gene. The J gene is TRBJ2-2, the V gene TRBV7-9; no clear D gene. Germline V gene data show CDR1 as SEHNR and CDR2 as FQNEAQ (reference sequence). CDR3 length: 15 residues. CDR3 residues: CASSLVCTGNSPLFF. CDR3 bases read: TGTGCCAGCAGCTTAGTTTGTACGGGTAATTCACCG.

Partial CDR3 DNA: TGTGCCAGCTCTCGGCCCGGGACAGGGGGGTACGAC. Its protein product is CASSRPGTGGYD. The whole CDR3 reads CASSRPGTGGYDYTF. The V and J genes are TRBV18 and TRBJ1-2; TRBD1 matches 11 bases. The read terminates 3 residues ahead of where the CDR3 ends, so the germline J gene completes it. In germline, CDR1 is KGHSH, CDR2 LQKENI. The CDR3 spans 15 residues.

On this clone itself: The read falls 3 residues short of the CDR3 end, and the missing part is taken from the germline J gene. This chain links TRBV27 with TRBJ1-2; TRBD1 might be the D (5 bases). The CDR3 has 15 amino acids. Germline CDR1 and CDR2: MNHEY and SMNVEV (reference sequence). Trimming took 1 base from V and 4 from J, leaving 13 bases between them. The part of the CDR3 DNA that was read is TGTGCCAGCAGTTTATATCGGGGGTGGGGCTATGGC. As protein: CASSLYRGWGYG. The whole CDR3 region reads CASSLYRGWGYGYTF.

To note about this clone: Coverage ceases 3 residues before the CDR3 finishes, and the germline J gene fills in the end. V usage is TRBV5-1 and J usage is TRBJ1-4; possibly TRBD1 for D (5 bases). The ends were cut back, 3 bases at V and 9 bases at J, with 21 bases in the middle. The CDR3 length is 16 residues. Germline CDR1 is SGHRS and CDR2 is YFSETQ. CDR3 amino acids: CASSSSPGLERQKLFF. The sequenced part of the CDR3 DNA is TGCGCCAGCAGCTCTAGCCCGGGACTCGAGCGGCAAAAA. Full variable domain (remainder filled in from reference TRBV5-1 and TRBJ1-4): KAGVTQTPRYLIKTRGQQVTLSCSPISGHRSVSWYQQTPGQGLQFLFEYFSETQRNKGNFPGRFSGRQFSNSRSEMNVSTLELGDSALYLCASSSSPGLERQKLFFGSGTQLSVL.

Regarding this clone: Read data end 3 residues before the CDR3 end; the end is taken from the germline J gene. This chain connects TRBV20-1 to TRBJ2-2; possibly TRBD1 for D (5 bases). The germline V gene encodes CDR1 DFQATT and CDR2 SNEGSKA (reference sequence). The CDR3 is made up of 13 amino acids. The sequenced part of the CDR3 DNA is TGCAGTGCTAGAGTCTCTGGGGCCAACGTG. Translating gives CSARVSGANV. The CDR3, in full, reads CSARVSGANVLFF.